A single sample gave rise to the 21 T cell receptor beta chains below, sequenced in a study of response to subunit inactivated influenza vaccine. TCRdb analysed the RT-PCR reads with MiXCR anew, one entry per CDR3 protein. The table records around 710,000 distinct CDR3 sequences, approximately 15% of them present only once. Sequencing used PBMCs from blood, obtained 14 to 15 days before vaccination. The receptors stem from a man aged 45 to 65 who received an inactivated influenza vaccine.

The genes are TRBV15 and TRBJ2-7, with a possible D match to TRBD1 (6 bases). Germline loops: CDR1 LNHNV, CDR2 YYDKDF (reference sequence). With 5 bases removed from V and 3 bases from J, the gap between germline ends came to 8 bases. This CDR3 has 12 amino acids. The CDR3: CATSSQGYEQYF. DNA of the CDR3: TGTGCCACCAGCTCACAGGGCTACGAGCAGTACTTC.

The gene calls are TRBV18 and TRBJ1-5; D is ambiguous. The germline V gene encodes CDR1 KGHSH and CDR2 LQKENI. Trimming cost V 3 bases and J 5 bases, with 11 bases left between them. The CDR3 is 14 amino acids. The CDR3 here is CASSPNDQDQPQHF. The CDR3 bases are TGTGCCAGCTCACCGAACGACCAAGATCAGCCCCAGCATTTT.

This clonotype was seen more than once but under ten times. DNA of the CDR3: TGTGCCAGCAGGCCAGGAGGGAGCTCCTACGAGCAGTACTTC. It translates to CASRPGGSSYEQYF. The chain has TRBV6-2 or TRBV6-3 and TRBJ2-7, with D possibly TRBD2 on 6 matching bases. From germline, CDR1 is MNHEY and CDR2 SVGEGT. V dropped 6 bases and J dropped 0 bases, with 12 bases sitting between them. The CDR3 runs 14 residues.

This clonotype has ten or more counts. The CDR3 DNA reads TGCGCCAGCAGCCAGATGATTACAGATACGCAGTATTTT. Its protein product is CASSQMITDTQYF. This rearrangement joins TRBV4-1 to TRBJ2-3; unclear D gene. This CDR3 contains 13 residues. Germline V gene lookup returns CDR1 MGHRA and CDR2 YSYEKL. Trimming left V 3 bases short and J 3 bases short, with 7 bases between.

The chain has TRBV7-8 and TRBJ1-2, with D tentatively TRBD1 (5 bases). The CDR3 extends over 15 amino acids. Germline assignment: CDR1 SGHVS and CDR2 FQNEAQ. V was clipped by 2 bases and J by 5 bases, with 15 bases between them. DNA for the CDR3: TGTGCCAGCAGCTTAACCCCAGGGTCGATATATGGCTACACCTTC. Encoded protein: CASSLTPGSIYGYTF.

The chain is built from TRBV19 and TRBJ1-2; D is ambiguous. The CDR3 covers 13 residues. The V and J ends lost 6 bases and 7 bases respectively, with 15 bases between them. Germline V gene data show CDR1 as LNHDA and CDR2 as SQIVND (reference sequence). The DNA of the CDR3 is TGTGCCAGTAGCCCGCAAAGGCCTTCTGGCTACACCTTC. Amino acids: CASSPQRPSGYTF.

This clonotype was counted between two and nine times. This chain connects TRBV27 to TRBJ1-2, with D possibly matching TRBD1 (6 bases). The germline V gene has CDR1 MNHEY and CDR2 SMNVEV (reference sequence). The germline V and J ends were trimmed by 1 base and 0 bases, with 12 bases remaining between them. The length of the CDR3 is 16 residues. The CDR3 region has the DNA TGTGCCAGCAGTTTATTTGCCGGGGGCCCTAACTATGGCTACACCTTC. Amino acid sequence: CASSLFAGGPNYGYTF.

V usage is TRBV12-3 or TRBV12-4 and J usage is TRBJ2-2, with D possibly being TRBD2 (6 bases). V was trimmed by 4 bases and J by 4 bases, leaving 13 bases between them. The CDR3 runs to 15 residues. CDR3 DNA sequence: TGTGCCAGCAGTTCACGGGACTCTATCACCGGGGAGCTGTTTTTT. It codes for CASSSRDSITGELFF.

The chain carries TRBV10-3 and TRBJ2-1, with a weak D call TRBD2 (6 bases). The V gene lost 8 bases and the J gene lost 3 bases, with 11 bases spanning the gap. Germline V CDR1 and CDR2: ENHRY, SYGVKD. The CDR3 has 13 amino acids. In DNA form, the CDR3 reads TGTGCCATCCGGGACTCGAACTACAATGAGCAGTTCTTC. It translates to CAIRDSNYNEQFF.

This clonotype occurred many times. The chain's CDR3 is CASSTGRSYEQYF. The CDR3 bases are TGTGCCAGCAGTACAGGGCGTTCCTACGAGCAGTACTTC. The chain uses TRBV5-6 and TRBJ2-7; tentative D call: TRBD1 (6 bases). This CDR3 has 13 residues. Germline V lookup: CDR1 SGHDT, CDR2 YYEEEE. V was cut by 5 bases and J by 1 base, with 10 bases left in between.

This clonotype was recorded a few times. V is TRBV10-1 and J is TRBJ2-3; TRBD2 matches at 11 bases. Germline V CDR1 and CDR2: WNHNN, SYGVQD (reference sequence). The CDR3 totals 15 residues. V shed 6 bases and J 6 bases; nucleotides not matched to a gene: 8. The CDR3 DNA reads as TGCGCCAGCAGCTTGACTAGCGGGGTCATGGATACGCAGTATTTT. Translated, it gives CASSLTSGVMDTQYF.

This clonotype was detected a few times. The chain combines TRBV7-9 with TRBJ1-5, with D uncertain. Per germline, CDR1 SEHNR and CDR2 FQNEAQ (reference sequence). Deletions cut 6 bases from V and 10 bases from J, with 16 bases between. This CDR3 is 13 amino acids long. The CDR3 loop reads CASSEGGFRPQHF. CDR3 sequence (DNA): TGTGCCAGCAGTGAGGGAGGGTTCCGACCCCAGCATTTT.

This clonotype was picked up a small number of times. The chain has TRBV20-1 and TRBJ2-1; possible D gene TRBD1, 8 bases. The germline V gene has CDR1 DFQATT and CDR2 SNEGSKA (reference sequence). V shed 6 bases and J shed 8 bases, with 20 bases lying between them. There are 14 residues in the CDR3. The DNA of the CDR3 is TGCAGTGCACAGGGGGGAGGGCCCGGGGATGAGCAGTTCTTC. Translating it yields CSAQGGGPGDEQFF.

This clonotype was found a few times. V and J are TRBV7-2 and TRBJ2-3, with D possibly being TRBD1 or TRBD2 (5 bases each). Germline assignment: CDR1 SGHTA and CDR2 FQGNSA. V was clipped by 9 bases and J by 2 bases, with 18 bases between them. CDR3 length: 15 amino acids. The CDR3 region has the DNA TGTGCCAGTACCACCGGGACGGTTTACACAGATACGCAGTATTTT. It encodes CASTTGTVYTDTQYF.

This chain links TRBV6-1 with TRBJ2-1; 10 nucleotides match TRBD2. The CDR3 runs to 15 residues. Germline-derived CDR1 and CDR2 are MNHNS and SASEGT. J was trimmed by 10 bases and V by 5 bases; bases with no gene match: 11. The CDR3 nucleotides are TGTGCCAGCAGTCGCACCGGACTAGCGGTAAGGGAGCAGTTCTTC. It codes for CASSRTGLAVREQFF.

V is TRBV18 and J is TRBJ1-2; D may be TRBD1 (5 bases). V dropped 1 base and J dropped 6 bases, with 9 bases sitting between them. The germline V gene has CDR1 KGHSH and CDR2 LQKENI. The CDR3 totals 13 residues. The CDR3 nucleotides read TGTGCCAGCTCACCACGGGGGAATAATGGCTACACCTTC. This encodes CASSPRGNNGYTF.

Turning to this clonotype: One end of the junction fails to match germline, which may point to a read error. This chain links TRBV3-1 with TRBJ2-5, with TRBD2 identical over 16 bases. Germline V gene lookup returns CDR1 LGHDT and CDR2 YNNKEL (reference sequence). The CDR3 spans 20 residues. In nucleotides, the CDR3 is TGTGCCAGCAGCCATCCCGGGACTAGCGGGGGGGTACCGTTTGGGAGACCCGTAGATTTC. Amino acid sequence: CASSHPGTSGGVPFGRPVDF.

The rearrangement links TRBV20-1 to TRBJ2-3; D is uncertain. The length of the CDR3 is 15 residues. The V gene's germline CDR1 is DFQATT and CDR2 SNEGSKA (reference sequence). Trimming shortened V by 4 bases and J by 0 bases, and 14 bases separated the two germline ends. The CDR3 protein is CSAIPTWASTDTQYF. The CDR3 coding sequence is TGCAGTGCTATCCCGACTTGGGCTAGCACAGATACGCAGTATTTT.

This clonotype was counted between two and nine times. The chain couples TRBV6-5 to TRBJ1-6, with D possibly TRBD1 on 6 matching bases. The CDR3 sequence is 13 residues long. Germline V gives CDR1 MNHEY, CDR2 SVGAGI. Trimming took off 4 bases at V and 9 bases at J, with 10 bases between the two ends. The DNA of the CDR3 is TGTGCCAGCAGTTCAGGGGATAGTTCACCCCTCCACTTT. It encodes CASSSGDSSPLHF.

This clonotype was counted many times. This chain uses TRBV6-4 with TRBJ2-7; D gene unclear. Germline V gene sequence: CDR1 MRHNA, CDR2 SNTAGT. The CDR3 is made up of 14 amino acids. Trimming removed 6 bases from V and 3 bases from J, with 15 bases in between. The CDR3 protein is CASRYLRLGYEQYF. The CDR3 DNA reads TGTGCCAGCAGATATTTGAGGTTAGGCTACGAGCAGTACTTC.

This clonotype turned up a few times. V gene TRBV6-1 combines with J gene TRBJ2-3, with D possibly matching TRBD1 (5 bases). Per germline, CDR1 MNHNS and CDR2 SASEGT. V lost 6 bases, J lost 0 bases, and 13 bases lay in between. CDR3 length equals 15 residues. The CDR3 protein is CASSLRQLSTDTQYF. The CDR3 region has the DNA TGTGCCAGCAGCCTCAGACAGCTCAGCACAGATACGCAGTATTTT.